These 7 T cell receptor beta chains were all obtained from the same sample, sequenced in a study of blood T cell repertoires in COVID-19. TCRdb keeps only in-frame clones here, not all; method: immunoSEQ multiplex PCR. Of about 110,000 clones in the sample, 88% were seen once. Sequencing was done on a sample of peripheral blood. The receptor source for this set is a human donor in a cohort sampled during active COVID-19.

The chain links TRBV5-1 to TRBJ1-6; D remains unclear. Germline V gene data show CDR1 as SGHRS and CDR2 as YFSETQ. The CDR3 loop spans 15 amino acids. V was cut by 0 bases and J by 14 bases, with 18 bases left in between. The CDR3 loop reads CASSLDGVFSSTLHF. The DNA for the CDR3 is TGCGCCAGCAGCTTGGACGGAGTGTTCAGTTCCACCCTCCACTTT.

This clone came up a few times. This chain joins TRBV2 and TRBJ2-2, with unresolved D. Germline V gene lookup returns CDR1 SNHLY and CDR2 FYNNEI. This CDR3 region has 16 residues. V was clipped by 3 bases and J by 0 bases, with 11 bases between them. CDR3 protein: CASSERSAANTGELFF. CDR3 sequence (DNA): TGTGCCAGCAGTGAGAGGTCAGCCGCGAACACCGGGGAGCTGTTTTTT.

The chain recombines TRBV7-9 with TRBJ2-2, with 7 bases that match TRBD1. Germline V gene sequence: CDR1 SEHNR, CDR2 FQNEAQ (reference sequence). This CDR3 contains 16 residues. J gave up 8 bases and V 1 base, and 10 bases lay outside the gene matches. This CDR3 is CASSLDGQDVYGELFF. Written as DNA, the CDR3 is TGTGCCAGCAGCTTAGATGGACAGGATGTCTATGGGGAGCTGTTTTTT.

This chain uses TRBV19 with TRBJ2-3, with TRBD2 identical over 12 bases. CDR3 size: 18 residues. The germline CDR1 and CDR2 sequences are LNHDA and SQIVND (reference sequence). J lost 6 bases, V lost 2 bases, and 12 bases had no gene match. CDR3 region: CASSILGTSGRIGDTQYF. CDR3 nucleotides: TGTGCCAGTAGTATACTCGGGACTAGCGGGCGGATTGGGGATACGCAGTATTTT.

The rearrangement links TRBV25-1 to TRBJ2-2; perhaps TRBD2 as D (6 bases). Deletions cut 2 bases from V and 3 bases from J, with 10 bases between. The CDR3 runs 15 residues. CDR1 and CDR2 (germline): MGHDK, SYGVNS. The CDR3 DNA reads TGTGCCAGCAGTGAAGGAGGGAAAGACACCGGGGAGCTGTTTTTT. It translates to CASSEGGKDTGELFF.

This clone occurred a few times. This chain uses TRBV19 with TRBJ1-4; tentative D call: TRBD1 (5 bases). The CDR3 covers 13 residues. Trimming pared 2 bases from V and 7 bases from J, leaving 8 bases between. CDR1 and CDR2 from the germline V gene are LNHDA and SQIVND (reference sequence). The chain's CDR3 is CASSIQGGEKLFF. For the CDR3, the DNA is TGTGCCAGTAGTATACAGGGCGGTGAAAAACTGTTTTTT.

This chain uses TRBV7-8 with TRBJ2-5; 7 bases line up with TRBD2. CDR3 length equals 16 residues. J gave up 5 bases and V 1 base, and 10 bases lay outside the gene matches. The germline V gene encodes CDR1 SGHVS and CDR2 FQNEAQ. In DNA form, the CDR3 reads TGTGCCAGCAGCTTAGAAGCGGGGCGGCCCCGGGAGACCCAGTACTTC. Protein: CASSLEAGRPRETQYF.